This TCR beta chain was sequenced for a study of blood T cell repertoires in COVID-19. Study-level information: Whether acute or convalescent, the COVID-19 samples came from the United States, Italy and Spain. Sample material is recorded as cDNA or gDNA derived from T cells, B-cell-depleted T cells, or PBMCs.

Clinical histories supplied by participants themselves formed the basis of cohort assignment. Among Cohort 3 donors, those recovered had two negative PCRs, clearance, or symptom resolution. The germline gives CDR1 LGHDT, CDR2 YNNKEL (reference sequence). The CDR3 totals 14 residues. Between the trimmed V and J ends, which lost 3 bases and 4 bases, there was a span of 12 bases. Generated by immunoSEQ multiplex PCR, the TCRdb table keeps only in-frame clones and is missing some. The sample contains roughly 330,000 clones, 70% to 90% of which appear only once. The chain combines TRBV3-1 (or the pseudogene TRBV3-2) with TRBJ1-2; D might be TRBD1 (6 bases). The sequence was collected from a woman in her twenties or thirties who had recovered from COVID-19. Sample: PBMCs or T cells enriched from blood (not recorded which). CDR3 region: CASSQGALGYGYTF. The CDR3 nucleotides are TGTGCCAGCAGCCAGGGGGCGCTGGGCTATGGCTACACCTTC.